This note documents a single TCR beta chain sequence. Its antigen is unidentified. UMIs were added to TCR cDNA along with a universal primer site when it was made by 5'RACE template switching. TCRdb reanalysed the 5' RACE reads using MiXCR and keeps one entry per CDR3 protein. The sample lists 200,000 to 300,000 distinct CDR3 sequences; 10% to 15% were seen once. These data belong to a study of T cells after yellow fever vaccination. Germline V lookup: CDR1 DFQATT, CDR2 SNEGSKA (reference sequence). CDR3 length: 12 residues. Trimming shortened V by 5 bases and J by 0 bases, and 6 bases separated the two germline ends. The study's findings and limits: Post-booster samples contained most primary-vaccination clones (more than 95% CD4, around 90% CD8).

The chain carries TRBV20-1 and TRBJ2-3; D gene ambiguous. The specimen comprised CD4+ T cells sorted from PBMCs, sampled 45 days after the yellow fever booster vaccination. This TCR derives from a man aged 25 to 40 who received the YFV17D yellow fever vaccine. The CDR3 DNA follows: TGCAGTGCTGGGCCTAGCACAGATACGCAGTATTTT. Translating it yields CSAGPSTDTQYF.